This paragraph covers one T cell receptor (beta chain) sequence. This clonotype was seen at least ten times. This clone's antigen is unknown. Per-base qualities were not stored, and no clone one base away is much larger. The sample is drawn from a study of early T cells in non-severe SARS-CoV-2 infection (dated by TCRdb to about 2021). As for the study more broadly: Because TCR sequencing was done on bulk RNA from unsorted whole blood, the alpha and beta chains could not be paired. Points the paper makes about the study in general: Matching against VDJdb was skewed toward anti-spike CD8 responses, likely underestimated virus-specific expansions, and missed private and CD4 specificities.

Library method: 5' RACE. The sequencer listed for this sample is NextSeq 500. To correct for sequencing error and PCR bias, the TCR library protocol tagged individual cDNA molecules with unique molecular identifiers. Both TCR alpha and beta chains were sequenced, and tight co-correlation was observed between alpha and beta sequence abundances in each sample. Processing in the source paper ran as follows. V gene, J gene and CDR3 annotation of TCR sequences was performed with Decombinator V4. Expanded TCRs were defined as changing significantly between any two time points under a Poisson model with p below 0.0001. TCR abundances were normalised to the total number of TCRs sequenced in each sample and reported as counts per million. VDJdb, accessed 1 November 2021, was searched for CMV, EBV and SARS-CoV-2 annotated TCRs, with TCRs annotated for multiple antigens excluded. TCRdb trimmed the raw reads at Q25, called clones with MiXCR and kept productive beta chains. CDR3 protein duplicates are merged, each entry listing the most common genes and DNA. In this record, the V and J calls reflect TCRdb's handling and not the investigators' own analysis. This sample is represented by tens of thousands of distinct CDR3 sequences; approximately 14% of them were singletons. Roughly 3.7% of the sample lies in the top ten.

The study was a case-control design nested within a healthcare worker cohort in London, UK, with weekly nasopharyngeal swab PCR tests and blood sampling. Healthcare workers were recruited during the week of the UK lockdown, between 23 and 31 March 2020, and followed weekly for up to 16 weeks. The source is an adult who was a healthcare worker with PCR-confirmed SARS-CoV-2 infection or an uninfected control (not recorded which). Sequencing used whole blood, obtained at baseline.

The CDR3 amino acid sequence is: CASSYQTQSYSPLHF. The sequence in DNA is TGTGCCAGCAGTTACCAGACACAGAGCTATTCACCCCTCCACTTT. The sequence is built from TRBV6-5 and TRBJ1-6; the D gene assignment is ambiguous. The germline V gene encodes CDR1 MNHEY and CDR2 SVGAGI. Trimming costs V 2 bases and J 8 bases, and their ends lie 13 bases apart. The CDR3 measures 15 amino acids from cysteine to phenylalanine. The CDR3 DNA has 45 bases and is translated from base 1.